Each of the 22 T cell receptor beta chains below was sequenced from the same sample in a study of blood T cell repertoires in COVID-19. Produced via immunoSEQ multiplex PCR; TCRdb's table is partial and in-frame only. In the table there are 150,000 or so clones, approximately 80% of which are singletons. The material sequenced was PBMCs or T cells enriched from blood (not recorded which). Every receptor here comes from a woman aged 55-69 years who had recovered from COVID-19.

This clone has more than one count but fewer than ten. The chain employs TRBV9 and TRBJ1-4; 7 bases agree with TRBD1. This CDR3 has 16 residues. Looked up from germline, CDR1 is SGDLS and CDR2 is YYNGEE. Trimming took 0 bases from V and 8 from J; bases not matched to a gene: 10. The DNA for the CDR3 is TGTGCCAGCAGCGTAGTTTTGGACAGGATTCGGGAAAAACTGTTTTTT. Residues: CASSVVLDRIREKLFF.

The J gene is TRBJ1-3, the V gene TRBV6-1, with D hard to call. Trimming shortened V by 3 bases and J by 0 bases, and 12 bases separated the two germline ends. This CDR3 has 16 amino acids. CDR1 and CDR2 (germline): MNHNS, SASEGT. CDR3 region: CASSEEVATSGNTIYF. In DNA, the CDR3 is TGTGCCAGCAGTGAGGAGGTGGCAACCTCTGGAAACACCATATATTTT.

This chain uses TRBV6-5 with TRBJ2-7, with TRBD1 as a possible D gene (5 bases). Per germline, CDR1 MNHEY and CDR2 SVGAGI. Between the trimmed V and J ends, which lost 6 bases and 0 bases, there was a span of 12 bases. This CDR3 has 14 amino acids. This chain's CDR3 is CASSGHRGSYEQYF. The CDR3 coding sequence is TGTGCCAGCAGCGGACACCGAGGCTCCTACGAGCAGTACTTC.

CDR3 bases: TGTGCCAGCAGTGAAGCGACACGGGGAAACACCATATATTTT. This encodes CASSEATRGNTIYF. This chain connects TRBV6-1 to TRBJ1-3; D not resolved. The CDR3 is 14 amino acids. The V gene lost 0 bases and the J gene lost 4 bases, with 7 bases spanning the gap. Germline V gene data show CDR1 as MNHNS and CDR2 as SASEGT.

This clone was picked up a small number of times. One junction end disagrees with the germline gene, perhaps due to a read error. The CDR3 DNA is TGTGCCACCAGCAGAGACACTAGCGCCGTTCACTTC. The encoded protein is CATSRDTSAVHF. V and J are TRBV15 and TRBJ2-7; 7 nucleotides agree with TRBD2. The CDR3 covers 12 residues. Per germline, CDR1 LNHNV and CDR2 YYDKDF (reference sequence). Using reference TRBV15 and TRBJ2-7 for the parts outside the CDR3, the full variable domain is DAMVIQNPRYQVTQFGKPVTLSCSQTLNHNVMYWYQQKSSQAPKLLFHYYDKDFNNEADTPDNFQSRRPNTSFCFLDIRSPGLGDTAMYLCATSRDTSAVHFGPGTRLTVT.

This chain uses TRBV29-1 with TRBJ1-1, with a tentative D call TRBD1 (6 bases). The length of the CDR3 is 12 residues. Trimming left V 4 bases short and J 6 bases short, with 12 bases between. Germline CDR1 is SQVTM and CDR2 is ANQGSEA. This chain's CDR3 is CSVAFRTAEAFF. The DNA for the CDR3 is TGCAGCGTTGCATTCAGGACAGCTGAAGCTTTCTTT.

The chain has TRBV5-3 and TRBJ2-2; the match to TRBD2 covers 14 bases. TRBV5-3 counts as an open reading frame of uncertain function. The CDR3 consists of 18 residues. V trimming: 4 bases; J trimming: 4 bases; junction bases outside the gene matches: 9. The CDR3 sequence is CARSAGTSGRLVTGELFF. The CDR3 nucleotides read TGTGCCAGAAGCGCCGGGACTAGCGGGAGATTGGTCACCGGGGAGCTGTTTTTT.

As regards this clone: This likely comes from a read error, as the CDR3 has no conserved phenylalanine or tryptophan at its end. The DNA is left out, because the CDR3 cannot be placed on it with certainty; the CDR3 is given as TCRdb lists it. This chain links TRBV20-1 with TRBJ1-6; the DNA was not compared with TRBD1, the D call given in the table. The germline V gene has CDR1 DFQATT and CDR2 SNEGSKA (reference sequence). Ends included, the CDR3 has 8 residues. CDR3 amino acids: CSARRDRG.

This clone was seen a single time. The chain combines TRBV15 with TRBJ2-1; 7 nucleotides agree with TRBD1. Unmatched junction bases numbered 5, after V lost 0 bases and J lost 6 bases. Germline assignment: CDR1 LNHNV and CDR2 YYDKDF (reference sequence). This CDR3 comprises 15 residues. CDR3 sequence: CATSRDGTAFNEQFF. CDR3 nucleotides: TGTGCCACCAGCAGAGACGGGACAGCATTCAATGAGCAGTTCTTC.

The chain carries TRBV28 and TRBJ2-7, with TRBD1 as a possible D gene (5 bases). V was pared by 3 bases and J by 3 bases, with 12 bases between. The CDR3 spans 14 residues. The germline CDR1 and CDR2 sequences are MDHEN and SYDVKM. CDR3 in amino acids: CASSFGRVLYEQYF. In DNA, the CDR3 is TGTGCCAGCAGTTTCGGCAGGGTACTCTACGAGCAGTACTTC.

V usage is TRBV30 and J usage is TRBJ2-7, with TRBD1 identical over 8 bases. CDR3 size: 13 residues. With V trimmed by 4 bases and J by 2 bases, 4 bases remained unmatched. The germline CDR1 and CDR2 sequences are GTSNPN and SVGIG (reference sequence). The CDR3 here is CAWTSGGPYEQYF. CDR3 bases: TGTGCCTGGACGTCAGGGGGCCCCTACGAGCAGTACTTC.

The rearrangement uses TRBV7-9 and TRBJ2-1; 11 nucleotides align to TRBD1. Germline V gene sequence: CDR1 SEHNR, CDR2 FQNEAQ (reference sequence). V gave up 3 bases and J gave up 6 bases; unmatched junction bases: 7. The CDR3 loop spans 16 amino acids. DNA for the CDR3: TGTGCCAGCAGCTTCGCCCCGGGACAGGGGGGCAATGAGCAGTTCTTC. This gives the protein CASSFAPGQGGNEQFF.

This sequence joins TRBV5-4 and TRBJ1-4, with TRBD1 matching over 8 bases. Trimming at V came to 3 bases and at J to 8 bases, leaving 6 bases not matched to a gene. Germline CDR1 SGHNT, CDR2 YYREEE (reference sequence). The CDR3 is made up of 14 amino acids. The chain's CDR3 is CASSSGQGGEKLFF. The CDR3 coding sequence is TGTGCCAGCAGCTCCGGACAGGGTGGGGAAAAACTGTTTTTT.

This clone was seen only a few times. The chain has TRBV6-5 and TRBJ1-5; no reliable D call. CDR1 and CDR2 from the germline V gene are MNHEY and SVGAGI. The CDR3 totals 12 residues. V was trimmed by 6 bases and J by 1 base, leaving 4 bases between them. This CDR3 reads CASRGSNQPQHF. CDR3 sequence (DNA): TGTGCCAGCAGGGGCAGCAATCAGCCCCAGCATTTT.

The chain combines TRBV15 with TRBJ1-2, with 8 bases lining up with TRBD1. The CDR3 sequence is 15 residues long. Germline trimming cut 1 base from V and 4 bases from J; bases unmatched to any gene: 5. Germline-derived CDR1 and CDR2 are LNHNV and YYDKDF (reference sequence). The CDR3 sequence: CATSRGAGGLYGYTF. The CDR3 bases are TGTGCCACCAGCAGAGGGGCAGGGGGCCTCTATGGCTACACCTTC.

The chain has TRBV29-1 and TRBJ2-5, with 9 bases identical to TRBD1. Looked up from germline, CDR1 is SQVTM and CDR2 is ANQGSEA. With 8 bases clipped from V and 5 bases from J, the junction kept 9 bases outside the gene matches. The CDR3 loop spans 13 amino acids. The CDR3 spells CSSWGTGHETQYF. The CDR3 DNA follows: TGCAGCTCCTGGGGGACAGGGCACGAGACCCAGTACTTC.

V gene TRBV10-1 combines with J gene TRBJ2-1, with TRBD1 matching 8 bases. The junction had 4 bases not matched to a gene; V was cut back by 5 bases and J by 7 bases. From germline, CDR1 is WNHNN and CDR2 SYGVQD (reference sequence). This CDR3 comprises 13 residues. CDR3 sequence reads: CASSSGGRNEQFF. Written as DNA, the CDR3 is TGCGCCAGCAGTTCAGGGGGCCGTAATGAGCAGTTCTTC.

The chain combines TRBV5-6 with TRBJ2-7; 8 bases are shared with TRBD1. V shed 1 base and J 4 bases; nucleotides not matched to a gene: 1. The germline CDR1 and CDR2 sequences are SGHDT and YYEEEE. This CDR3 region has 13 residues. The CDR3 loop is CASSLWDRYEQYF. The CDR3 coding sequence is TGTGCCAGCAGCTTGTGGGACAGGTACGAGCAGTACTTC. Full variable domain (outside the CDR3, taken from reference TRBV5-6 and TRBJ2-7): DAGVTQSPTHLIKTRGQQVTLRCSPKSGHDTVSWYQQALGQGPQFIFQYYEEEERQRGNFPDRFSGHQFPNYSSELNVNALLLGDSALYLCASSLWDRYEQYFGPGTRLTVT.

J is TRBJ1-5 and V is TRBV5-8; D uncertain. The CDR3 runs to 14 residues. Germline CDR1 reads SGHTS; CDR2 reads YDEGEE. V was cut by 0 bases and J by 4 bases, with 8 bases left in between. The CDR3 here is CASSLVQPNQPQHF. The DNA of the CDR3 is TGTGCCAGCAGCTTGGTACAGCCTAATCAGCCCCAGCATTTT.

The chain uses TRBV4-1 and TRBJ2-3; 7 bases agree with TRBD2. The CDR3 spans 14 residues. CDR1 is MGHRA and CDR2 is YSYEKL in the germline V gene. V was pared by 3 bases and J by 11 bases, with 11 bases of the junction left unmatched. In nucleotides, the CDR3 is TGCGCCAGCAGCCACCTAGCATCCCCGGGGGGGCAGTATTTT. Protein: CASSHLASPGGQYF.

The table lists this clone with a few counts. CDR3: CASSRGPFNSPLHF. The CDR3 DNA follows: TGTGCCAGCAGCCGCGGGCCCTTTAATTCACCCCTCCACTTT. V gene TRBV7-2 combines with J gene TRBJ1-6, with no clear D. The CDR3 has 14 amino acids. The V gene lost 5 bases and the J gene lost 6 bases, with 11 bases spanning the gap. Germline lookup yields CDR1 SGHTA and CDR2 FQGNSA.

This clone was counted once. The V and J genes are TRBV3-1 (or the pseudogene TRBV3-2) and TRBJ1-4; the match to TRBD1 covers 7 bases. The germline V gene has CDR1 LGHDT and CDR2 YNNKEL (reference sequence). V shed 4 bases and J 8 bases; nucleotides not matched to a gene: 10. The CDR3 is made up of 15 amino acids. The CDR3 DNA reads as TGTGCCAGCAGCCCCCGGACAGGTACGGGCGAAAAACTGTTTTTT. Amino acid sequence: CASSPRTGTGEKLFF.